Each of the 8 T cell receptor beta chains below was sequenced from the same sample in a study of T cells in Graves' hyperthyroidism and ophthalmopathy. TCR beta CDR3 region amplification was performed from RNA transcripts. A set of HTBI primers served as the primers for a first-round RT-PCR of the TCR CDR3. A single record per CDR3 protein comes from TCRdb applying MiXCR to the multiplex PCR reads. The table includes 500,000 to 550,000 distinct CDR3 sequences, under 25% detected once. The sample consisted of blood. The origin of the receptors is a man aged 18 to 35 with Graves' hyperthyroidism.

The chain employs TRBV12-3 or TRBV12-4 and TRBJ2-7; the D gene is possibly TRBD1 (5 bases). The CDR3 sequence is 17 residues long. The V end lost 1 base, the J end lost 7 bases, and 23 bases lay between the germline ends. The CDR3 here is CASSLVGDWVALSEQYF. Written as DNA, the CDR3 is TGTGCCAGCAGTTTAGTAGGGGATTGGGTCGCCCTTTCTGAGCAGTACTTC.

This clonotype has a count of ten or more. V gene TRBV6-4 combines with J gene TRBJ1-5; 7 positions agree with TRBD1. This CDR3 has 17 residues. Germline V gene sequence: CDR1 MRHNA, CDR2 SNTAGT. The V segment lost 2 bases and the J segment 1 base; nucleotides outside the gene matches: 8. CDR3 region: CASSDLQGPNSNQPQHF. CDR3 nucleotides: TGTGCCAGCAGTGACCTACAGGGGCCCAACAGCAATCAGCCCCAGCATTTT.

This clonotype showed up many times. The V call is TRBV5-1, the J call TRBJ2-7; the D gene is possibly TRBD1 (5 bases). Germline CDR1 reads SGHRS; CDR2 reads YFSETQ. V lost 4 bases and J 2 bases, leaving 10 bases between the germline ends. The CDR3 runs 13 residues. CDR3 sequence: CASSPEGAYEQYF. CDR3 DNA sequence: TGCGCCAGCAGCCCGGAAGGGGCCTACGAGCAGTACTTC. Full variable domain (outside the CDR3, taken from reference TRBV5-1 and TRBJ2-7): KAGVTQTPRYLIKTRGQQVTLSCSPISGHRSVSWYQQTPGQGLQFLFEYFSETQRNKGNFPGRFSGRQFSNSRSEMNVSTLELGDSALYLCASSPEGAYEQYFGPGTRLTVT.

The V call is TRBV5-1, the J call TRBJ1-1; a possible D gene is TRBD1 (5 bases). Germline loops: CDR1 SGHRS, CDR2 YFSETQ. Trimming cost V 3 bases and J 0 bases, with 15 bases left between them. The CDR3 totals 16 residues. CDR3 DNA sequence: TGCGCCAGCAGCTCATTCGGGACGGGTCTGAACACTGAAGCTTTCTTT. Its protein is CASSSFGTGLNTEAFF.

This chain connects TRBV20-1 to TRBJ2-2; no clear D. The V gene's germline CDR1 is DFQATT and CDR2 SNEGSKA (reference sequence). This CDR3 has 14 amino acids. Between the trimmed V and J ends, which lost 0 bases and 5 bases, there was a span of 10 bases. The CDR3 spells CSARDAPATGELFF. The CDR3 bases are TGCAGTGCTAGAGATGCCCCGGCTACCGGGGAGCTGTTTTTT.

This clonotype showed up many times. The chain joins TRBV10-3 to TRBJ1-2, with TRBD1 matching 9 bases. The germline CDR1 and CDR2 sequences are ENHRY and SYGVKD. CDR3 size: 13 residues. Trimming cost V 4 bases and J 6 bases; bases outside gene matches: 3. CDR3 amino acids: CAISATGGDGYTF. DNA of the CDR3: TGTGCCATCAGTGCAACAGGGGGCGATGGCTACACCTTC.

This clonotype was seen many times. This sequence joins TRBV20-1 and TRBJ1-1; TRBD1 agrees at 10 bases. The trim removed 6 bases at V and 0 bases at J, leaving 7 bases unmatched. Germline loops: CDR1 DFQATT, CDR2 SNEGSKA (reference sequence). This CDR3 is 15 amino acids long. In DNA form, the CDR3 reads TGCAGTGCATCGGACAGGGGGGCCATGAACACTGAAGCTTTCTTT. Residues: CSASDRGAMNTEAFF.

This clonotype was detected ten times or more. The chain's CDR3 is CASSEGTDLNTEAFF. In DNA form, the CDR3 reads TGTGCCAGCAGTGAAGGGACAGATCTGAACACTGAAGCTTTCTTT. V is TRBV2 and J is TRBJ1-1, with a weak D call TRBD1 (6 bases). Deletions cut 1 base from V and 0 bases from J, with 9 bases between. CDR1 and CDR2 from the germline V gene are SNHLY and FYNNEI. The CDR3 sequence is 15 residues long.